The 22 T cell receptor beta chains in this list originate from one sample, sequenced in a study of HIV-infected patients and healthy controls. About 450 ng RNA was reverse transcribed with alpha and beta constant-region primers. Separate chain-specific third strand synthesis with multiplexing indices produced the alpha and beta libraries. Using its own MiXCR run on the 5' RACE reads, TCRdb lists one record per CDR3 protein. Among some 17,000 distinct CDR3 sequences listed, roughly a tenth were seen once. The repertoire came from unfractionated whole blood and reflected all unsorted peripheral T cells. The sequenced sample was blood. The source is an adult in good health.

This clonotype was picked up many times. The chain couples TRBV19 to TRBJ2-1; D gene uncertain. This CDR3 comprises 12 residues. The germline CDR1 and CDR2 sequences are LNHDA and SQIVND (reference sequence). Trimming removed 10 bases at V and 4 bases at J, with 11 bases between. The CDR3 region is CATTDGYNEQFF. Written as DNA, the CDR3 is TGTGCCACTACGGACGGATACAATGAGCAGTTCTTC.

This clonotype has ten or more counts. V gene TRBV5-5 combines with J gene TRBJ2-5, with D perhaps TRBD1 (5 bases). V lost 0 bases to trimming and J lost 4 bases, with 7 bases between them. There are 13 residues in the CDR3. Per the germline V gene, CDR1 is SGHKS and CDR2 is YYEKEE (reference sequence). CDR3 region: CASSLEGLETQYF. Written as DNA, the CDR3 is TGTGCCAGCAGCTTGGAGGGGTTAGAGACCCAGTACTTC.

In its sample, this clonotype ranks as medium-sized. V and J are TRBV27 and TRBJ2-7; 8 positions agree with TRBD2. J lost 7 bases, V lost 5 bases, and 16 bases had no gene match. This CDR3 has 16 residues. Germline CDR1 and CDR2: MNHEY and SMNVEV (reference sequence). In nucleotides, the CDR3 is TGTGCCAGCAGTCAACTCGGGAGGAGCGGGAGTTGGGAGCAGTACTTC. Translation: CASSQLGRSGSWEQYF.

This clonotype was counted at least ten times. The chain couples TRBV7-9 to TRBJ2-3, with D unresolved. The CDR3 runs 13 residues. The germline CDR1 and CDR2 sequences are SEHNR and FQNEAQ (reference sequence). V gave up 5 bases and J gave up 0 bases, with 6 bases separating them. DNA of the CDR3: TGTGCCAGCAGCGCCGTTAGCACAGATACGCAGTATTTT. The encoded protein is CASSAVSTDTQYF.

This clonotype was recorded a few times. The chain uses TRBV6-1 and TRBJ2-3; the D is unclear. Germline assignment: CDR1 MNHNS and CDR2 SASEGT. There are 12 residues in the CDR3. Trimming removed 3 bases from V and 3 bases from J, with 4 bases in between. CDR3 coding DNA: TGTGCCAGCAGTGATCGAACAGATACGCAGTATTTT. Protein sequence: CASSDRTDTQYF.

This chain uses TRBV5-5 with TRBJ2-3; 8 positions match TRBD2. Trimming took 4 bases from V and 9 from J; bases not matched to a gene: 7. Per the germline V gene, CDR1 is SGHKS and CDR2 is YYEKEE (reference sequence). This CDR3 region has 13 residues. The CDR3 DNA follows: TGTGCCAGCAGCCCCAGGACTAGCTTGACGCAGTATTTT. Translated: CASSPRTSLTQYF.

This clonotype was recorded a few times. This chain links TRBV27 with TRBJ2-7; 12 nucleotides match TRBD1. The CDR3 runs 15 residues. The V and J ends lost 5 bases and 7 bases, in that order; junction bases with no gene match: 9. Germline CDR1 reads MNHEY; CDR2 reads SMNVEV (reference sequence). The CDR3 DNA reads as TGTGCCAGCAGTAGCCGGGACAGGGGGCTTTGGGAGCAGTACTTC. It translates to CASSSRDRGLWEQYF.

The chain recombines TRBV7-8 with TRBJ2-2; 8 bases agree with TRBD1. Germline V CDR1 and CDR2: SGHVS, FQNEAQ. The CDR3 contains 17 residues. Trimming cost V 7 bases and J 1 base; bases outside gene matches: 11. The CDR3: CASTSRAGQVNTGELFF. The CDR3 DNA is TGTGCCAGCACCTCCAGGGCGGGACAGGTGAACACCGGGGAGCTGTTTTTT.

This clonotype was recorded at least ten times. The chain is built from TRBV20-1 and TRBJ2-3, with D tentatively TRBD2 (5 bases). Deletions cut 6 bases from V and 3 bases from J, with 16 bases between. This CDR3 contains 14 residues. Germline V gene data show CDR1 as DFQATT and CDR2 as SNEGSKA (reference sequence). The CDR3 spells CSALNGVSTDTQYF. The CDR3 nucleotides read TGCAGTGCCTTAAACGGGGTTTCGACAGATACGCAGTATTTT.

The chain recombines TRBV10-3 with TRBJ1-3, with TRBD1 identical over 7 bases. V trimming: 7 bases; J trimming: 4 bases; junction bases outside the gene matches: 7. The CDR3 is made up of 14 amino acids. In germline, CDR1 is ENHRY, CDR2 SYGVKD. This CDR3 is CAIKSDREGNTIYF. CDR3 coding DNA: TGTGCCATCAAGAGCGACAGGGAAGGAAACACCATATATTTT.

This clonotype has at least ten counts. The gene calls are TRBV29-1 and TRBJ2-5; 7 nucleotides match TRBD2. V shed 3 bases and J 2 bases; nucleotides not matched to a gene: 6. CDR1 SQVTM and CDR2 ANQGSEA come from the germline V gene. The CDR3 runs to 14 residues. The CDR3 region has the DNA TGCAGCGTTGACCGGGTGGGAGGGCAAGAGACCCAGTACTTC. As protein: CSVDRVGGQETQYF.

This clonotype is medium-sized by share. This chain uses TRBV4-3 with TRBJ2-2, with 7 bases identical to TRBD2. CDR1 is LGHNA, CDR2 YSLEER, per germline. J was trimmed by 8 bases and V by 1 base; bases with no gene match: 10. The CDR3 contains 16 residues. CDR3 DNA sequence: TGCGCCAGCAGCCAAGTAGGAGGGAGGGCCGCGGGGGAGCTGTTTTTT. Its translation is CASSQVGGRAAGELFF.

This clonotype was counted only a few times. One end of the junction is discordant with germline, which a read error may explain. V and J are TRBV12-3 or TRBV12-4 and TRBJ2-3; 11 bases match TRBD2. This CDR3 is 15 amino acids long. This chain's CDR3 is CASSVAGGLADTQYF. The CDR3 bases are TGTGCCAGCAGTGTAGCGGGAGGGCTCGCAGATACGCAGTATTTT.

This clonotype was observed many times. The chain carries TRBV20-1 and TRBJ2-3; D is undetermined. CDR3 size: 13 residues. From germline, CDR1 is DFQATT and CDR2 SNEGSKA (reference sequence). The V end lost 5 bases, the J end lost 2 bases, and 11 bases lay between the germline ends. CDR3 DNA sequence: TGCAGTGCTCCGGGCTCTACCACAGATACGCAGTATTTT. Its protein is CSAPGSTTDTQYF.

This clonotype has a count of ten or more. The chain has TRBV6-6 and TRBJ2-3; D is undetermined. Germline V lookup: CDR1 MNHNY, CDR2 SVGAGI (reference sequence). V dropped 2 bases and J dropped 6 bases, with 6 bases sitting between them. CDR3 size: 12 residues. The CDR3 region has the DNA TGTGCCAGCAGTTACGGACCTGATACGCAGTATTTT. It is translated as CASSYGPDTQYF.

This clonotype was counted ten times or more. This sequence joins TRBV7-8 and TRBJ2-3; no clear D gene. This CDR3 is 18 amino acids long. Germline V gives CDR1 SGHVS, CDR2 FQNEAQ. V was clipped by 1 base and J by 0 bases, with 17 bases between them. This CDR3 is CASSLVAPLGSSTDTQYF. The CDR3 DNA reads as TGTGCCAGCAGCTTAGTCGCACCCCTTGGATCCAGCACAGATACGCAGTATTTT.

The chain uses TRBV5-4 and TRBJ1-1; D not certain. CDR3 length: 18 amino acids. Germline V lookup: CDR1 SGHNT, CDR2 YYREEE (reference sequence). The germline V and J ends were trimmed by 4 bases and 0 bases, with 22 bases remaining between them. The DNA of the CDR3 is TGTGCCAGCAGCCGGGGAGGGAGTTCGGCACGAATGAACACTGAAGCTTTCTTT. Translating gives CASSRGGSSARMNTEAFF.

As DNA, the CDR3 is TGTGCCAGCAGAGTAGGGACGAACACTGAAGCTTTCTTT. Translating it yields CASRVGTNTEAFF. The chain joins TRBV7-6 to TRBJ1-1; TRBD1 is a possible D gene (5 bases). The germline V gene has CDR1 SGHVS and CDR2 FNYEAQ. The CDR3 is 13 residues long. Trimming took 6 bases from V and 1 from J, leaving 9 bases between them. The full variable domain, its missing parts supplied by reference TRBV7-6 and TRBJ1-1, is GAGVSQSPRYKVTKRGQDVALRCDPISGHVSLYWYRQALGQGPEFLTYFNYEAQQDKSGLPNDRFSAERPEGSISTLTIQRTEQRDSAMYRCASRVGTNTEAFFGQGTRLTVV.

By share, this clonotype ranks as medium-sized. This rearrangement joins TRBV27 to TRBJ2-1; D possibly corresponds to TRBD1 (5 bases). The CDR3 runs to 12 residues. With 2 bases removed from V and 9 bases from J, the gap between germline ends came to 8 bases. Germline CDR1 and CDR2: MNHEY and SMNVEV (reference sequence). CDR3 sequence (DNA): TGTGCCAGCAGTTTAGCAGGGATTGAGCAGTTCTTC. This translates into CASSLAGIEQFF.

V and J are TRBV28 and TRBJ2-5; unclear D gene. The germline V and J ends were trimmed by 2 bases and 5 bases, with 3 bases remaining between them. The CDR3 has 11 amino acids. Germline CDR1 MDHEN, CDR2 SYDVKM. CDR3: CASSLTETQYF. Written as DNA, the CDR3 is TGTGCCAGCAGTTTAACCGAGACCCAGTACTTC.

This clonotype is termed medium-sized. The chain has TRBV7-9 and TRBJ2-3; 10 positions match TRBD2. Trimming took 4 bases from V and 9 from J; bases not matched to a gene: 16. From germline, CDR1 is SEHNR and CDR2 FQNEAQ (reference sequence). The length of the CDR3 is 17 residues. CDR3 sequence: CASSSREAGGPWRTQYF. CDR3 DNA: TGTGCCAGCAGCTCCCGGGAAGCGGGAGGGCCTTGGCGGACGCAGTATTTT.

This clonotype was detected ten times or more. The chain couples TRBV4-1 to TRBJ1-1; TRBD1 aligns across 8 bases. V lost 4 bases, J lost 3 bases, and 1 base stayed unmatched. This CDR3 is built from 13 residues. Germline V gene data show CDR1 as MGHRA and CDR2 as YSYEKL. DNA of the CDR3: TGCGCCAGCAGCCCCAGGGGGCACACTGAAGCTTTCTTT. This encodes CASSPRGHTEAFF.